This TCR beta chain was sequenced in a study of blood T cell repertoires in COVID-19. Study information: There were acute and convalescent COVID-19 samples, and they came from the United States, Italy and Spain. The analysed material was cDNA or gDNA that came from T cells, B-cell-depleted T cells, or PBMCs.

In the source study's methods: Reference gene primer amplification yielded estimated nucleated cell counts. TCRdb's table, derived via immunoSEQ multiplex PCR, lists solely in-frame clones and lacks some. V and J calls and clone size are as listed in that table; D and trimming were resolved from the DNA. The sample contains roughly 13,000 clones, roughly 89% of which appear only once. V was cut by 3 bases and J by 7 bases, with 19 bases left in between. Germline-derived CDR1 and CDR2 are SQVTM and ANQGSEA. The CDR3 totals 15 residues. This chain uses TRBV29-1 with TRBJ2-1; a possible D gene is TRBD2 (6 bases). The TCR sequence derives from a human donor in a cohort sampled during active COVID-19. The sequenced sample was peripheral blood. Here the CDR3 reads CSVDPVGSRGNEQFF. As DNA, the CDR3 is TGCAGCGTTGACCCCGTCGGGAGTAGGGGTAATGAGCAGTTCTTC.